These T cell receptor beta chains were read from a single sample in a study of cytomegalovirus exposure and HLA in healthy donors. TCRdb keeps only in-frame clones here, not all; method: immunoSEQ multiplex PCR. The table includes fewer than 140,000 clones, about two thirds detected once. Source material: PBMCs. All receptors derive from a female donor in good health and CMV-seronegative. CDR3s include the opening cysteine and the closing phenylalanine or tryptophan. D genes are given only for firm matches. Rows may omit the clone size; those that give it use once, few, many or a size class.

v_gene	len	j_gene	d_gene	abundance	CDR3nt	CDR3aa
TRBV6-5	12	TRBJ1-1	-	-	TGTGCCAGCAGTCGTTCGAACACTGAAGCTTTCTTT	CASSRSNTEAFF
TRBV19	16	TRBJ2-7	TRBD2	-	TGTGCCAGTAGTTCCGGGACTAGCGGGAGGGCCGGCGAGCAGTACTTC	CASSSGTSGRAGEQYF
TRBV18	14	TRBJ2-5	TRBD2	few	TGTGCCAGCTCACCAAGCGGGAAGAGTGGGACCCAGTACTTC	CASSPSGKSGTQYF
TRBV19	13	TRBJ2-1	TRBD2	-	TGTGCCAGTAGGACTAGCGGAGACAATGAGCAGTTCTTC	CASRTSGDNEQFF
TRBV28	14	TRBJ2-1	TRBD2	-	TGTGCCAGCAGTATGGGACTAGCGGGGGGAACGCAGTTCTTC	CASSMGLAGGTQFF
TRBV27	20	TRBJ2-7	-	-	TGTGCCAGCAGTTTAGGAGGGGCAGATCCTACCGGACGCAGCTCCTACGAGCAGTACTTC	CASSLGGADPTGRSSYEQYF
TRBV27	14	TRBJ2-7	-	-	TGTGCCAGCAGTTTAGGCCAGGGCCCCTACGAGCAGTACTTC	CASSLGQGPYEQYF
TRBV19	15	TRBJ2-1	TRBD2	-	TGTGCCAGTAGTATTTATTGGGCGGGAGATGGTGAGCAGTTCTTC	CASSIYWAGDGEQFF
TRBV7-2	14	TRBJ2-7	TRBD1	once	TGTGCCAGCAGTACGACGGGACAGACCTACGAGCAGTACTTC	CASSTTGQTYEQYF
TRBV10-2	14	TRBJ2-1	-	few	TGCGCCAGCAGTGCTAGCTCGGCCAACAATGAGCAGTTCTTC	CASSASSANNEQFF
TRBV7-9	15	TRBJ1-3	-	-	TGTGCCAGCCGCCCGAGGGGGAATGGAGGAAACACCATATATTTT	CASRPRGNGGNTIYF
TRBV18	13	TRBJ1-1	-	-	TGTGCCAGCTCACCGGCAGGGGTCACTGAAGCTTTCTTT	CASSPAGVTEAFF
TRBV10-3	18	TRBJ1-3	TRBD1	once	TGTGCCATCAGTGAAATACAACAGGGGGCGTTAGCTGGAAACACCATATATTTT	CAISEIQQGALAGNTIYF
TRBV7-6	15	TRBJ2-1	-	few	TGTGCCAGCAGTCCCGACAGGCTTTCACGGAATGAGCAGTTCTTC	CASSPDRLSRNEQFF
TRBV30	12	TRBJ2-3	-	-	TGTGCCTGGAGTGCGGGCACAGATACGCAGTATTTT	CAWSAGTDTQYF
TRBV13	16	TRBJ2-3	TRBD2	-	TGTGCCAGCAGCCACCTAGCGGGAGAGAAGGCAGATACGCAGTATTTT	CASSHLAGEKADTQYF
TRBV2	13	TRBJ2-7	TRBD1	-	TGTGCCAGCGGGGGGACAGGGGTAGACGAGCAGTACTTC	CASGGTGVDEQYF